These T cell receptor beta chains were read from a single sample in a study of shared clonotypes between healthy human individuals. Data came from immunoSEQ multiplex PCR; TCRdb stores just in-frame clones and leaves some out. The table includes about 110,000 clones, about 63% detected once. The source material was memory CD8+ T cells sorted from blood. The receptors come from a young woman in good health. Each CDR3 is given with its conserved first and last residue. Each record gives: D gene, clone size, J gene, V gene, CDR3 DNA, CDR3 protein. D genes are given only for firm matches. Clone size is shown for a subset of rows, as once, few, many or a class of expanded clone.

d_call: NA
clone_size: NA
j_call: TRBJ1-2
v_call: TRBV5-6
cdr3_nt: TGTGCCAGCAGCTTGGTTGCCCTGCATGATTATGGCTACACCTTC
cdr3_aa: CASSLVALHDYGYTF

d_call: TRBD1
clone_size: NA
j_call: TRBJ2-7
v_call: TRBV6-6
cdr3_nt: TGTGCCAGCAGCCACTGGGGACAGGGGTTGTCCCAGCAGTACTTC
cdr3_aa: CASSHWGQGLSQQYF

d_call: NA
clone_size: NA
j_call: TRBJ2-7
v_call: TRBV7-8
cdr3_nt: TGTGCCAGCAGCTTGTATCAGGGAAGCTCCTACGAGCAGTACTTC
cdr3_aa: CASSLYQGSSYEQYF

d_call: NA
clone_size: few
j_call: TRBJ2-7
v_call: TRBV19
cdr3_nt: TGTGCCAGTAGCAACATGAGGGCAGATACCTACGAGCAGTACTTC
cdr3_aa: CASSNMRADTYEQYF

d_call: TRBD2
clone_size: NA
j_call: TRBJ2-3
v_call: TRBV11-2
cdr3_nt: TGTGCCAGCAGAAGACTAGCGGGTAGATCGGATACGCAGTATTTT
cdr3_aa: CASRRLAGRSDTQYF

d_call: TRBD1
clone_size: many
j_call: TRBJ1-5
v_call: TRBV5-5
cdr3_nt: TGTGCCAGCAGCTCGACAGGGTCAGGCAATCAGCCCCAGCATTTT
cdr3_aa: CASSSTGSGNQPQHF

d_call: NA
clone_size: NA
j_call: TRBJ1-2
v_call: TRBV28
cdr3_nt: TGTGCCAGCAGTCCCCCGGGGATATCTAACTATGGCTACACCTTC
cdr3_aa: CASSPPGISNYGYTF

d_call: TRBD1
clone_size: few
j_call: TRBJ2-6
v_call: TRBV7-9
cdr3_nt: TGTGCCAGCAGCCCGCGGACAGGCTCTGGGGCCAACGTCCTGACTTTC
cdr3_aa: CASSPRTGSGANVLTF

d_call: TRBD2
clone_size: NA
j_call: TRBJ2-5
v_call: TRBV28
cdr3_nt: TGTGCCAGCAGTTTAGAGGATCTCCCGGGACTAGCGGGAGAAGAGACCCAGTACTTC
cdr3_aa: CASSLEDLPGLAGEETQYF

d_call: NA
clone_size: many
j_call: TRBJ1-2
v_call: TRBV7-9
cdr3_nt: TGTGCCAGCAGCTTAATCTATACCTATGGCTACACCTTC
cdr3_aa: CASSLIYTYGYTF

d_call: TRBD1
clone_size: NA
j_call: TRBJ2-1
v_call: TRBV28
cdr3_nt: TGTGCCAGCCGACTCGGACAGGGGAACAATGAGCAGTTCTTC
cdr3_aa: CASRLGQGNNEQFF

d_call: NA
clone_size: NA
j_call: TRBJ1-1
v_call: TRBV25-1
cdr3_nt: TGTGCCAGCAGTGCGGGGGAGAACACTGAAGCTTTCTTT
cdr3_aa: CASSAGENTEAFF

d_call: NA
clone_size: NA
j_call: TRBJ2-7
v_call: TRBV19
cdr3_nt: TGTGCCAGTAGTATAGTGAACAGGGCAGCCTACGAGCAGTACTTC
cdr3_aa: CASSIVNRAAYEQYF

d_call: NA
clone_size: NA
j_call: TRBJ1-2
v_call: TRBV29-1
cdr3_nt: TGCAGCGTTGACCGGGGGGCGCGGGGCTACACCTTC
cdr3_aa: CSVDRGARGYTF

d_call: NA
clone_size: NA
j_call: TRBJ2-1
v_call: TRBV4-2
cdr3_nt: TGTGCCAGCAGCCAAGTTCTCGGTGAGAATGAGCAGTTCTTC
cdr3_aa: CASSQVLGENEQFF

d_call: TRBD2
clone_size: NA
j_call: TRBJ2-5
v_call: TRBV5-4
cdr3_nt: TGTGCCAGCAGCCCCCCGGGACTACTGCTTTGGCGAGAGACCCAGTACTTC
cdr3_aa: CASSPPGLLLWRETQYF

d_call: TRBD2
clone_size: NA
j_call: TRBJ2-7
v_call: TRBV13
cdr3_nt: TGTGCCAGCAGCCCCGGGACTAGCTATTACGAGCAGTACTTC
cdr3_aa: CASSPGTSYYEQYF

d_call: NA
clone_size: NA
j_call: TRBJ2-5
v_call: TRBV7-8
cdr3_nt: TGTGCCAGCAGCCCATTAGGAGGGGTGATCCAAGAGACCCAGTACTTC
cdr3_aa: CASSPLGGVIQETQYF

d_call: NA
clone_size: NA
j_call: TRBJ2-7
v_call: TRBV5-1
cdr3_nt: TGCGCCAGCAGCGCCGGGACTTACCTTTCCGAGCAGTACTTC
cdr3_aa: CASSAGTYLSEQYF

d_call: TRBD2
clone_size: NA
j_call: TRBJ2-1
v_call: TRBV28
cdr3_nt: TGTGCCAGCATCGGCGGCGGGAGAGACTACAATGAGCAGTTCTTC
cdr3_aa: CASIGGGRDYNEQFF

d_call: NA
clone_size: NA
j_call: TRBJ1-4
v_call: TRBV6-5
cdr3_nt: TGTGCCAGCAGTCAGCGTGTACAGGGTCTTCTGTTTTTT
cdr3_aa: CASSQRVQGLLFF

d_call: NA
clone_size: few
j_call: TRBJ1-4
v_call: TRBV2
cdr3_nt: TGTGCCAGCAGATTAACTTACGATGAAAAACTGTTTTTT
cdr3_aa: CASRLTYDEKLFF